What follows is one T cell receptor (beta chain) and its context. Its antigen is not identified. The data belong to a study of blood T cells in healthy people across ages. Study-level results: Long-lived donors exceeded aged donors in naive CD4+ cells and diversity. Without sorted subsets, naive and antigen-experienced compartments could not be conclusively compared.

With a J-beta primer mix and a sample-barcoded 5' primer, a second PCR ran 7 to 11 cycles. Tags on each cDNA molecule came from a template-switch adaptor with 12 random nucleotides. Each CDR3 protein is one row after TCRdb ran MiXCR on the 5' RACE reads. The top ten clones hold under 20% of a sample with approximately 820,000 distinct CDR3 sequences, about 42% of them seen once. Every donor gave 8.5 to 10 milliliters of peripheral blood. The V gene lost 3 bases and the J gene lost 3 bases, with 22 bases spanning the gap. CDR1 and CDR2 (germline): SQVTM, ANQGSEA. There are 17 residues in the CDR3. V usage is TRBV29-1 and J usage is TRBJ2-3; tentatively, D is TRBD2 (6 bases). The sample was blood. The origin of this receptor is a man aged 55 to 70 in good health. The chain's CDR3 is CSVDTFSCGMGTDTQYF. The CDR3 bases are TGCAGCGTTGACACCTTCTCTTGCGGGATGGGGACAGATACGCAGTATTTT.